Below, 18 T cell receptor beta chains from the same sample are listed, as sequenced in a study of blood T cell repertoires in COVID-19. Here immunoSEQ multiplex PCR was the method, and the copy in TCRdb shows in-frame clones only, minus some. The sample contains approximately 80,000 clones, over 80% of which appear only once. The material sequenced was peripheral blood. The origin of the receptors is a woman in her sixties or seventies with acute or convalescent COVID-19.

The chain uses TRBV6-5 and TRBJ2-7; TRBD2 matches 7 bases. Germline V gene sequence: CDR1 MNHEY, CDR2 SVGAGI. The CDR3 has 13 amino acids. V gave up 5 bases and J gave up 2 bases; unmatched junction bases: 3. The CDR3 sequence: CASSTGLAYEQYF. CDR3 bases: TGTGCCAGCAGTACAGGACTAGCCTACGAGCAGTACTTC.

Only a few counts were recorded for this clone. The rearrangement joins TRBV29-1 to TRBJ1-6; the match to TRBD1 covers 9 bases. CDR1 SQVTM and CDR2 ANQGSEA come from the germline V gene. The CDR3 runs to 16 residues. Trimming took 0 bases from V and 8 from J; bases not matched to a gene: 8. CDR3 region: CSVEEGQGLSDSPLHF. The DNA of the CDR3 is TGCAGCGTTGAAGAGGGACAGGGTTTGAGCGATTCACCCCTCCACTTT.

A note on this clone: This specimen includes other DNA sequences encoding the same CDR3. The J gene is TRBJ1-2, the V gene TRBV3-1 (or the pseudogene TRBV3-2), with 8 bases matching TRBD1. V gave up 2 bases and J gave up 4 bases; unmatched junction bases: 3. This CDR3 spans 14 amino acids. Germline CDR1 is LGHDT and CDR2 is YNNKEL (reference sequence). The CDR3 protein is CASSQRDRPYGYTF. The CDR3 nucleotides are TGTGCCAGCAGCCAACGGGACAGGCCCTATGGCTACACCTTC.

This chain links TRBV3-1 (or the pseudogene TRBV3-2) with TRBJ1-1, with D unclear. The V and J ends lost 4 bases and 0 bases respectively, with 9 bases between them. Germline V gene sequence: CDR1 LGHDT, CDR2 YNNKEL (reference sequence). There are 14 residues in the CDR3. CDR3 residues: CASSPSGLNTEAFF. The CDR3 DNA reads TGTGCCAGCAGCCCTTCGGGGTTGAACACTGAAGCTTTCTTT.

The chain is built from TRBV6-6 and TRBJ1-4; no clear D gene. V dropped 2 bases and J dropped 8 bases, with 18 bases sitting between them. The CDR3 is 16 amino acids. From germline, CDR1 is MNHNY and CDR2 SVGAGI (reference sequence). The CDR3 loop is CASSYPTQSGLEKLFF. The CDR3 coding sequence is TGTGCCAGCAGTTACCCGACCCAGAGCGGGTTGGAAAAACTGTTTTTT.

This rearrangement joins TRBV7-2 to TRBJ2-7; TRBD2 agrees at 13 bases. The length of the CDR3 is 15 residues. Trimming cost V 5 bases and J 2 bases; bases outside gene matches: 3. Germline CDR1 and CDR2: SGHTA and FQGNSA. CDR3 sequence reads: CASSDTSGGAYEQYF. DNA of the CDR3: TGTGCCAGCAGCGACACTAGCGGGGGGGCCTACGAGCAGTACTTC. The full variable domain, in which reference TRBV7-2 and TRBJ2-7 provide the parts outside the CDR3, is GAGVSQSPSNKVTEKGKDVELRCDPISGHTALYWYRQSLGQGLEFLIYFQGNSAPDKSGLPSDRFSAERTGGSVSTLTIQRTQQEDSAVYLCASSDTSGGAYEQYFGPGTRLTVT.

The chain links TRBV5-4 to TRBJ2-3; D is ambiguous. The germline CDR1 and CDR2 sequences are SGHNT and YYREEE (reference sequence). V was shortened by 2 bases and J by 4 bases, with 8 bases between the two germline ends. The CDR3 spans 13 residues. The CDR3 nucleotides are TGTGCCAGCAGCTTAAAACTTGCAGATACGCAGTATTTT. Its translation: CASSLKLADTQYF. Drawing the rest from reference TRBV5-4 and TRBJ2-3, the complete variable domain is ETGVTQSPTHLIKTRGQQVTLRCSSQSGHNTVSWYQQALGQGPQFIFQYYREEENGRGNFPPRFSGLQFPNYSSELNVNALELDDSALYLCASSLKLADTQYFGPGTRLTVL.

This chain links TRBV6-5 with TRBJ1-1, with D unclear. The ends were cut back, 7 bases at V and 3 bases at J, with 12 bases in the middle. In germline, CDR1 is MNHEY, CDR2 SVGAGI. The length of the CDR3 is 13 residues. The CDR3, as DNA: TGTGCCAGCATCTATTTAACTGACACTGAAGCTTTCTTT. Protein sequence: CASIYLTDTEAFF.

V is TRBV24-1 and J is TRBJ2-3, with D uncertain. The CDR3 runs to 14 residues. The germline CDR1 and CDR2 sequences are KGHDR and SFDVKD. V lost 4 bases and J 3 bases, leaving 10 bases between the germline ends. CDR3 nucleotides: TGTGCCACCAGTGACCCCGCTAGAACAGATACGCAGTATTTT. The encoded protein is CATSDPARTDTQYF.

V gene TRBV5-1 combines with J gene TRBJ1-3; no clear D gene. The CDR3 totals 15 residues. Trimming cost V 5 bases and J 0 bases, with 12 bases left between them. Germline V gene data show CDR1 as SGHRS and CDR2 as YFSETQ. DNA for the CDR3: TGCGCCAGCAGAGGAGGCGTAAACTCTGGAAACACCATATATTTT. It codes for CASRGGVNSGNTIYF.

This clone has just a few counts. V and J are TRBV27 and TRBJ2-6, with 8 positions matching TRBD1. CDR1 and CDR2 from the germline V gene are MNHEY and SMNVEV (reference sequence). This CDR3 spans 15 amino acids. The trim removed 5 bases at V and 0 bases at J, leaving 0 bases unmatched. The CDR3 DNA follows: TGTGCCAGCAGTACAGGGGGCTCTGGGGCCAACGTCCTGACTTTC. This gives the protein CASSTGGSGANVLTF.

V is TRBV18 and J is TRBJ2-7, with D possibly being TRBD1 (6 bases). CDR1 and CDR2 (germline): KGHSH, LQKENI. CDR3 length: 14 amino acids. The V gene lost 0 bases and the J gene lost 2 bases, with 8 bases spanning the gap. The CDR3 region has the DNA TGTGCCAGCTCACCACCGGACAGTCCCTACGAGCAGTACTTC. This sequence encodes CASSPPDSPYEQYF.

The genes are TRBV15 and TRBJ2-2; 8 positions agree with TRBD2. The germline V gene has CDR1 LNHNV and CDR2 YYDKDF (reference sequence). Trimming cost V 5 bases and J 7 bases; bases outside gene matches: 9. This CDR3 has 15 amino acids. The CDR3 reads CATSPGTAGGGELFF. CDR3 nucleotides: TGTGCCACCAGCCCGGGGACGGCGGGGGGCGGGGAGCTGTTTTTT.

The genes are TRBV11-2 and TRBJ2-5; TRBD1 is a possible D gene (5 bases). The CDR3 runs to 15 residues. V was pared by 1 base and J by 5 bases, with 14 bases between. In germline, CDR1 is SGHAT, CDR2 FQNNGV. CDR3 loop: CASSLVGQAWETQYF. The CDR3 DNA follows: TGTGCCAGCAGCTTAGTCGGACAAGCATGGGAGACCCAGTACTTC.

This chain links TRBV27 with TRBJ1-3; D is unclear. Germline lookup yields CDR1 MNHEY and CDR2 SMNVEV (reference sequence). This CDR3 is 14 amino acids long. The V end was cut by 6 bases, the J end by 2 bases, with 11 bases between. Written as DNA, the CDR3 is TGTGCCAGCAGACTTTCCGGGGCTGGAAACACCATATATTTT. Its translation is CASRLSGAGNTIYF.

V gene TRBV6-2 or TRBV6-3 combines with J gene TRBJ1-2; TRBD1 matches 9 bases. Germline V gene lookup returns CDR1 MNHEY and CDR2 SVGEGT. The V and J ends lost 4 bases and 13 bases, in that order; junction bases with no gene match: 4. The CDR3 contains 11 residues. In DNA, the CDR3 is TGTGCCAGCAGTTCTGGACAGGGGATCACCTTC. Translating it yields CASSSGQGITF.

The chain recombines TRBV30 with TRBJ2-7; a weak D match, TRBD2 (6 bases). V lost 7 bases to trimming and J lost 1 base, with 11 bases between them. There are 12 residues in the CDR3. Germline CDR1 is GTSNPN and CDR2 is SVGIG (reference sequence). This chain's CDR3 is CAYRRGSYEQYF. CDR3 in DNA: TGTGCCTACAGGCGGGGATCCTACGAGCAGTACTTC.

The chain uses TRBV2 and TRBJ1-1; a possible D gene is TRBD1 (5 bases). This CDR3 region has 15 residues. Germline assignment: CDR1 SNHLY and CDR2 FYNNEI. V was cut by 4 bases and J by 3 bases, with 15 bases left in between. CDR3 sequence reads: CASSASRAADTEAFF. CDR3 DNA: TGTGCCAGCAGTGCGTCCAGGGCTGCTGACACTGAAGCTTTCTTT.